A selection of T cell receptor beta chains follows, all from one sample in a study of long-term antiretroviral therapy in people with HIV. The assay was immunoSEQ multiplex PCR, and TCRdb's table has in-frame clones only and misses some. The data hold about 20,000 clones, with 90% to 95% observed a single time. This specimen consisted of unsorted PBMCs, obtained 4.4 years after starting antiretroviral therapy. The receptors stem from a woman between 45 and 65 years old with HIV. Each CDR3 is given with its conserved first and last residue. The D gene is left open where the match is weak. Only part of the rows carry a size: once, few, many, or a class if the clone is expanded.

NA	NA	TRBV7-2	TRBJ1-3	TGTGCCAGCAGCCCGTTTGGGGGTTCTGGAAACACCATATATTTT	CASSPFGGSGNTIYF
NA	once	TRBV30	TRBJ1-5	TGTGCCTGGAGTGGGGAATACAATCAGCCCCAGCATTTT	CAWSGEYNQPQHF
NA	NA	TRBV9	TRBJ1-2	TGTGCCAGCAGCCCCCGTCAAGACCGAGGGGGGCTAGGTTATGGCTACACCTTC	CASSPRQDRGGLGYGYTF
NA	NA	TRBV5-4	TRBJ2-3	TGTGCCAGCAGCTTGGGGGTTACCACAGATACGCAGTATTTT	CASSLGVTTDTQYF
NA	NA	TRBV27	TRBJ2-6	TGTGCCAGCAGTTTATTTTCTGCTCGAGGCTCTGGGGCCAACGTCCTGACTTTC	CASSLFSARGSGANVLTF
TRBD1	NA	TRBV4-1	TRBJ2-7	TGCGCCAGCAGCAGAGACAGGGGGCTGTACGAGCAGTACTTC	CASSRDRGLYEQYF
NA	NA	TRBV7-2	TRBJ1-1	TGTGCCAGCAGCCCGGACCGCCTTTACACTGAAGCTTTCTTT	CASSPDRLYTEAFF
NA	NA	TRBV10-2	TRBJ1-2	TGCGCCAGCAGTGGGGGCCTTGGCTATGGCTACACCTTC	CASSGGLGYGYTF
NA	NA	TRBV6-1	TRBJ2-5	TGTGCCAGCAGGGTGGGGGGTTCCCAAGAGACCCAGTACTTC	CASRVGGSQETQYF
NA	NA	TRBV4-1	TRBJ2-1	TGCGCCAGCAGCCAAGATACGGGGTCGGGCAATGAGCAGTTCTTC	CASSQDTGSGNEQFF
NA	NA	TRBV5-1	TRBJ1-2	TGCGCCAGCAGCTTGGATCTGGGATTCGACTATGGCTACACCTTC	CASSLDLGFDYGYTF
TRBD2	NA	TRBV12-5	TRBJ2-3	TGTGCTAGTGGTCTCGGACTAGCAGGAGATACGCAGTATTTT	CASGLGLAGDTQYF
NA	NA	TRBV28	TRBJ1-1	TGTGCCAGCAGTCAACCCGCGACAATGAACACTGAAGCTTTCTTT	CASSQPATMNTEAFF
NA	NA	TRBV19	TRBJ1-1	TGTGCCAGTACTCCCATGGGGTGGGACACTGAAGCTTTCTTT	CASTPMGWDTEAFF
NA	once	TRBV4-1	TRBJ2-2	TGCGCCAGCAGCCAAGGCGTACGGGGGACCGGGGAGCTGTTTTTT	CASSQGVRGTGELFF
TRBD2	NA	TRBV11-2	TRBJ2-1	TGTGCCAGCAGCTGGGGACTAGCGGGGGGGAGCTCCTACAATGAGCAGTTCTTC	CASSWGLAGGSSYNEQFF
TRBD1	NA	TRBV29-1	TRBJ1-1	TGCAGCGTCCGCGGCATTTGGGACAGGGGGTTTTTGGCTTTCTTT	CSVRGIWDRGFLAFF
NA	NA	TRBV7-9	TRBJ1-1	TGTGCCAGCAGCTTAACCTCCGACAGCACTGAAGCTTTCTTT	CASSLTSDSTEAFF
NA	NA	TRBV7-2	TRBJ1-1	TGTGCCAGCAGCTTAGGGGGGGAGATTGAAGCTTTCTTT	CASSLGGEIEAFF
TRBD2	once	TRBV29-1	TRBJ2-3	TGCAGCGTTCAAGATTGGCTAGCGGGGGGGCTTGGAGATACGCAGTATTTT	CSVQDWLAGGLGDTQYF
NA	NA	TRBV6-5	TRBJ1-2	TGTGCCAGCAGTTGGGAGGGTGGCTACACCTTC	CASSWEGGYTF
NA	NA	TRBV9	TRBJ2-7	TGTGCCAGCAGCGAGGCTGACAGGTGGATCGAGCAGTACTTC	CASSEADRWIEQYF
NA	NA	TRBV5-1	TRBJ1-4	TGCGCCAGCAGCTTGGTCAGGGGCGAATCGACTAATGAAAAACTGTTTTTT	CASSLVRGESTNEKLFF
TRBD1	NA	TRBV29-1	TRBJ2-7	TGCAGCGTGGGAGAGACAGGGGCCTACGAGCAGTACTTC	CSVGETGAYEQYF
NA	NA	TRBV7-9	TRBJ1-4	TGTGCCAGCAGCTTGACAGCGTCTAATGAAAAACTGTTTTTT	CASSLTASNEKLFF
NA	NA	TRBV29-1	TRBJ1-2	TGCAGCGTTCGTTGGGACTATGGCTACACCTTC	CSVRWDYGYTF
NA	NA	TRBV27	TRBJ1-6	TGTGCCAGCAGTTTTGTAGGAAATTCACCCCTCCACTTT	CASSFVGNSPLHF
NA	medium-sized	TRBV10-1	TRBJ2-7	TGCGCCAGCAGTGATCGCTCGGGGGCGGGCGAGCAGTACTTC	CASSDRSGAGEQYF
TRBD1	NA	TRBV7-9	TRBJ2-3	TGTGCCAGCAGCCCCCGGGGACAGGGGCTAGCAGATACGCAGTATTTT	CASSPRGQGLADTQYF
TRBD2	few	TRBV10-1	TRBJ2-1	TGCGCCAGCAGTGATGGACTAGCGGGGGGGCGTGAGCAGTTCTTC	CASSDGLAGGREQFF
NA	NA	TRBV6-5	TRBJ2-7	TGTGCCAGCAGTTCTCAGGGCTACGAGCAGTACTTC	CASSSQGYEQYF
NA	NA	TRBV1	TRBJ2-5	TGCACCCGCAAGACTAGCGTGGTTTGGGACTTC	CTRKTSVVWDF
TRBD2	NA	TRBV4-2	TRBJ2-1	TGTGCCAGCAGCCAAGTACGGCGGGGGGACAATGAGCAGTTCTTC	CASSQVRRGDNEQFF
TRBD1	NA	TRBV2	TRBJ1-4	TGTGCCAGCAGCCGTGACAGGGTTAGTGAAAAACTGTTTTTT	CASSRDRVSEKLFF
TRBD1	NA	TRBV18	TRBJ2-7	TGTGCCAGCTCACCGCGACAGGGCCCCGAGCAGTACTTC	CASSPRQGPEQYF
NA	NA	TRBV9	TRBJ2-7	TGTGCCAGCAGAATGGGGGGTGACGTCCTGAGCTCCTACGAGCAGTACTTC	CASRMGGDVLSSYEQYF
NA	NA	TRBV19	TRBJ2-7	TGTGCCAGTAGTATACGGCAGGACCCTTTCTCCTACGAGCAGTACTTC	CASSIRQDPFSYEQYF
NA	NA	TRBV10-3	TRBJ2-1	TGTGCCATCATGCTTCCGGGACCCACATCGCCCAATGAGCAGTTCTTC	CAIMLPGPTSPNEQFF
NA	NA	TRBV7-2	TRBJ2-7	TGTGCCAGCAGCTTAGCCTTCGGAGGGAGGAACGAGCAGTACTTC	CASSLAFGGRNEQYF
NA	NA	TRBV5-1	TRBJ1-1	TGCGCCAGCAGCTTCTCCCCTAACACTGAAGCTTTCTTT	CASSFSPNTEAFF
TRBD1	NA	TRBV11-2	TRBJ2-3	TGTGCCAGCAGCGCTACTCGGACAGGGGGTAGCACGCAGTATTTT	CASSATRTGGSTQYF
NA	NA	TRBV7-9	TRBJ2-7	TGTGCCAGCAGCTTAGGAGCCCGGGAATACGAGCAGTACTTC	CASSLGAREYEQYF